This TCR beta chain derives from a study of blood T cell repertoires in COVID-19. Trimming left V 3 bases short and J 4 bases short, with 17 bases between. Germline assignment: CDR1 KGHDR and CDR2 SFDVKD. This CDR3 is 16 amino acids long. Authors' processing steps: Researchers report that nucleated cell counts were estimated from reference gene primer amplification. Sequencing used immunoSEQ multiplex PCR; TCRdb keeps in-frame clones, though not all of them. V and J calls plus clone size are reproduced from that table; the DNA served to infer D and trimming. In the table there are around 250,000 clones, 86% of which are singletons.

The sequence was collected from an elderly man with acute or convalescent COVID-19. Sequenced input: peripheral blood. The rearrangement joins TRBV24-1 to TRBJ2-5; D is perhaps TRBD2 (6 bases). The CDR3 nucleotides are TGTGCCACCAGTGATAACCTAAGGGGAGGTAGAGAGACCCAGTACTTC. Its translation: CATSDNLRGGRETQYF.